A single sample gave rise to the 32 T cell receptor beta chains below, sequenced in a study of blood T cells in healthy people across ages. For the second PCR, which ran for about 7 to 11 cycles, a sample-barcoded 5' primer and a J-beta primer mix were used. TCRdb used MiXCR to reprocess the 5' RACE reads, holding one entry per CDR3 protein. The sample shows 750,000 to 950,000 distinct CDR3 sequences, 53% of them seen only once. Sequenced: blood. These receptor sequences come from a man aged 80 or over in good health.

This clonotype was detected a few times. The rearrangement links TRBV6-6 to TRBJ2-4, with TRBD1 identical over 9 bases. Germline V gene data show CDR1 as MNHNY and CDR2 as SVGAGI (reference sequence). V trimming: 5 bases; J trimming: 2 bases; junction bases outside the gene matches: 7. This CDR3 comprises 16 residues. The DNA of the CDR3 is TGTGCCAGCAGTACCTGGGGGACAGGGACCAAAAACATTCAGTACTTC. It codes for CASSTWGTGTKNIQYF.

V gene TRBV29-1 combines with J gene TRBJ2-4; D call uncertain. Germline values: CDR1 SQVTM, CDR2 ANQGSEA. CDR3 length: 13 amino acids. The germline V and J ends were trimmed by 2 bases and 5 bases, with 10 bases remaining between them. This CDR3 reads CSVEYNVQNIQYF. CDR3 sequence (DNA): TGCAGCGTTGAATACAACGTCCAAAACATTCAGTACTTC. The whole variable domain, remainder taken from reference TRBV29-1 and TRBJ2-4, is SAVISQKPSRDICQRGTSLTIQCQVDSQVTMMFWYRQQPGQSLTLIATANQGSEATYESGFVIDKFPISRPNLTFSTLTVSNMSPEDSSIYLCSVEYNVQNIQYFGAGTRLSVL.

The sample holds a few counts of this clonotype. The chain has TRBV29-1 and TRBJ2-2, with 13 bases matching TRBD2. The CDR3 covers 16 residues. The germline CDR1 and CDR2 sequences are SQVTM and ANQGSEA. V trimming: 3 bases; J trimming: 1 base; junction bases outside the gene matches: 2. The CDR3 here is CSVEGLAGRNTGELFF. The CDR3 DNA is TGCAGCGTTGAGGGACTAGCGGGAAGGAACACCGGGGAGCTGTTTTTT.

A few counts support this clonotype. The rearrangement joins TRBV7-2 to TRBJ2-7; tentatively, D is TRBD2 (5 bases). Germline CDR1 is SGHTA and CDR2 is FQGNSA. The CDR3 consists of 16 residues. V was trimmed by 0 bases and J by 5 bases, leaving 17 bases between them. The CDR3 is CASSLAPSGPPHEQYF. The CDR3 nucleotides are TGTGCCAGCAGCTTAGCCCCCAGCGGTCCCCCCCACGAGCAGTACTTC. Full variable domain (remainder filled in from reference TRBV7-2 and TRBJ2-7): GAGVSQSPSNKVTEKGKDVELRCDPISGHTALYWYRQSLGQGLEFLIYFQGNSAPDKSGLPSDRFSAERTGGSVSTLTIQRTQQEDSAVYLCASSLAPSGPPHEQYFGPGTRLTVT.

CDR3: CASREQGTYNSPLHF. The CDR3 region has the DNA TGTGCCAGCAGGGAACAGGGGACCTATAATTCACCCCTCCACTTT. J is TRBJ1-6 and V is TRBV2, with TRBD1 identical over 7 bases. With V trimmed by 6 bases and J by 2 bases, 4 bases remained unmatched. Germline assignment: CDR1 SNHLY and CDR2 FYNNEI. This CDR3 is 15 amino acids long.

This chain connects TRBV3-1 to TRBJ2-7, with D possibly being TRBD1 (6 bases). Trimming shortened V by 2 bases and J by 7 bases, and 18 bases separated the two germline ends. Germline-derived CDR1 and CDR2 are LGHDT and YNNKEL (reference sequence). The CDR3 spans 15 residues. CDR3 amino acids: CASSQSGTYHNEQYF. The CDR3 bases are TGTGCCAGCAGCCAATCCGGGACATACCACAATGAGCAGTACTTC.

V is TRBV24-1 and J is TRBJ2-7; D may be TRBD1 or TRBD2 (5 bases each). The CDR3 contains 13 residues. V lost 7 bases, J lost 3 bases, and 12 bases lay in between. Germline V gene lookup returns CDR1 KGHDR and CDR2 SFDVKD. The CDR3 DNA is TGTGCCACCAGCACGGGACCGATCTACGAGCAGTACTTC. It codes for CATSTGPIYEQYF.

The chain joins TRBV27 to TRBJ2-7, with 13 bases identical to TRBD2. Germline V lookup: CDR1 MNHEY, CDR2 SMNVEV (reference sequence). The CDR3 sequence is 16 residues long. V shed 3 bases and J 7 bases; nucleotides not matched to a gene: 9. CDR3 DNA sequence: TGTGCCAGCAGTTTCCTACTAGCGGGAGGGCCGGATGAGCAGTACTTC. As protein: CASSFLLAGGPDEQYF.

This clonotype was seen a few times. This chain links TRBV20-1 with TRBJ2-7; D is possibly TRBD1 or TRBD2 (6 bases each). This CDR3 has 15 residues. Germline CDR1 and CDR2: DFQATT and SNEGSKA (reference sequence). The V gene lost 0 bases and the J gene lost 3 bases, with 15 bases spanning the gap. Here the CDR3 DNA reads TGCAGTGCTAGAGACCCCCAAGGGGGGAGCTACGAGCAGTACTTC. Translating gives CSARDPQGGSYEQYF.

The gene calls are TRBV3-1 and TRBJ1-5, with no clear D. There are 13 residues in the CDR3. Germline loops: CDR1 LGHDT, CDR2 YNNKEL (reference sequence). V was shortened by 3 bases and J by 5 bases, with 8 bases between the two germline ends. CDR3 DNA: TGTGCCAGCAGCCAGCAGTCACATCAGCCCCAGCATTTT. Translation: CASSQQSHQPQHF.

This clonotype appeared a few times. The J gene is TRBJ2-3, the V gene TRBV14; D possibly corresponds to TRBD1 (6 bases). Trimming cost V 0 bases and J 6 bases, with 13 bases left between them. The CDR3 loop spans 15 amino acids. Germline values: CDR1 SGHDN, CDR2 FVKESK. The CDR3 bases are TGTGCCAGCAGCCAAGAGACGATGAGGGGGGATACGCAGTATTTT. Residues: CASSQETMRGDTQYF.

Only a few counts were recorded for this clonotype. The chain has TRBV6-5 and TRBJ2-3; 7 bases fit TRBD1. The length of the CDR3 is 12 residues. Trimming removed 7 bases from V and 14 bases from J; junction bases left unmatched: 12. Germline CDR1 MNHEY, CDR2 SVGAGI. CDR3 bases: TGTGCCAGCATGGCAGGGGACAGATACGCGTATTTT. Residues: CASMAGDRYAYF.

V is TRBV7-9 and J is TRBJ2-5; tentatively, D is TRBD1 (5 bases). Trimming took 5 bases from V and 4 from J, leaving 17 bases between them. Germline V gives CDR1 SEHNR, CDR2 FQNEAQ (reference sequence). This CDR3 region has 15 residues. CDR3 protein: CASSLTVGASETQYF. The CDR3 nucleotides read TGTGCCAGCAGCCTAACCGTAGGGGCCTCAGAGACCCAGTACTTC.

The V gene is TRBV10-3, the J gene TRBJ2-1, with 12 nucleotides matching TRBD2. The CDR3 consists of 16 residues. J was trimmed by 7 bases and V by 2 bases; bases with no gene match: 6. CDR1 is ENHRY, CDR2 SYGVKD, per germline. The CDR3 reads CAISEPSGGAGNEQFF. CDR3 coding DNA: TGTGCCATCAGTGAGCCTAGCGGGGGGGCCGGGAATGAGCAGTTCTTC.

In its sample, this clonotype was seen a few times. V gene TRBV9 combines with J gene TRBJ2-1, with 13 positions matching TRBD2. V lost 0 bases to trimming and J lost 7 bases; unmatched junction nucleotides: 22. The germline V gene encodes CDR1 SGDLS and CDR2 YYNGEE. The CDR3 length is 22 residues. The CDR3: CASSVGLWGLLAGGPVGNEQFF. The CDR3 region has the DNA TGTGCCAGCAGCGTAGGTCTGTGGGGGCTACTAGCGGGAGGGCCGGTGGGAAATGAGCAGTTCTTC.

This clonotype was seen more than once but under ten times. This rearrangement joins TRBV15 to TRBJ2-7; weak D call: TRBD2 (6 bases). The CDR3 runs 15 residues. From germline, CDR1 is LNHNV and CDR2 YYDKDF (reference sequence). Trimming pared 4 bases from V and 0 bases from J, leaving 13 bases between. The CDR3 region has the DNA TGTGCCACCAGCACAAGGAGGGGTAGCTCCTACGAGCAGTACTTC. This encodes CATSTRRGSSYEQYF.

This clonotype was counted ten times or more. The rearrangement uses TRBV20-1 and TRBJ2-3; weak D call: TRBD2 (6 bases). CDR3 length equals 14 residues. Germline loops: CDR1 DFQATT, CDR2 SNEGSKA (reference sequence). Trimming stripped 1 base from V and 1 base from J, with 9 bases between. The CDR3 coding sequence is TGCAGTGCTAGAGTTTGGGAGGGCACAGATACGCAGTATTTT. Translation gives CSARVWEGTDTQYF.

The chain is built from TRBV3-1 and TRBJ2-2; D is perhaps TRBD1 (5 bases). With 1 base removed from V and 5 bases from J, the gap between germline ends came to 14 bases. Germline V gene lookup returns CDR1 LGHDT and CDR2 YNNKEL (reference sequence). The CDR3 has 16 residues. The CDR3 here is CASSQGQLRRTGELFF. The CDR3 region has the DNA TGTGCCAGCAGCCAAGGACAGTTAAGAAGGACCGGGGAGCTGTTTTTT.

The chain employs TRBV9 and TRBJ2-1, with 13 bases lining up with TRBD2. The junction had 4 bases not matched to a gene; V was cut back by 3 bases and J by 4 bases. CDR1 is SGDLS and CDR2 is YYNGEE in the germline V gene. This CDR3 spans 16 amino acids. The DNA of the CDR3 is TGTGCCAGCAGCGGGACTAGCGGGAGAGAATACAATGAGCAGTTCTTC. Its translation is CASSGTSGREYNEQFF.

V gene TRBV28 combines with J gene TRBJ2-2, with 11 bases identical to TRBD1. J gave up 5 bases and V 6 bases, and 14 bases lay outside the gene matches. The CDR3 length is 18 residues. Germline CDR1 reads MDHEN; CDR2 reads SYDVKM. For the CDR3, the DNA is TGTGCCAGCAGAGGGACAGGGGGGCGGTTAGGAGGAACCGGGGAGCTGTTTTTT. Protein product: CASRGTGGRLGGTGELFF.

This clonotype was seen only a few times. This CDR3 reads CASSPAAETQYF. The CDR3 nucleotides are TGCGCCAGCAGCCCAGCTGCGGAGACCCAGTACTTC. J is TRBJ2-5 and V is TRBV5-1, with D uncertain. This CDR3 has 12 amino acids. Germline lookup yields CDR1 SGHRS and CDR2 YFSETQ. The V end lost 4 bases, the J end lost 5 bases, and 9 bases lay between the germline ends.

This clonotype showed up just once. The chain joins TRBV27 to TRBJ2-1; tentative D call: TRBD2 (5 bases). This CDR3 spans 15 amino acids. The V and J ends lost 6 bases and 0 bases respectively, with 12 bases between them. Germline CDR1 and CDR2: MNHEY and SMNVEV (reference sequence). Here the CDR3 reads CASRVASNSYNEQFF. The CDR3, as DNA: TGTGCCAGCAGAGTGGCTAGCAACTCCTACAATGAGCAGTTCTTC.

At least ten counts were recorded for this clonotype. The CDR3 coding sequence is TGCGCCAGCAGCCTGTTGGCGGACGAGCAGTACTTC. Protein sequence: CASSLLADEQYF. This chain joins TRBV5-1 and TRBJ2-7; D unclear. The germline gives CDR1 SGHRS, CDR2 YFSETQ. V shed 4 bases and J shed 5 bases, with 10 bases lying between them. CDR3 size: 12 residues.

The chain carries TRBV25-1 and TRBJ1-1; D gene ambiguous. CDR3 length: 13 residues. Trimming pared 2 bases from V and 6 bases from J, leaving 10 bases between. Germline-derived CDR1 and CDR2 are MGHDK and SYGVNS. The CDR3 spells CASSEAGRPEAFF. Here the CDR3 DNA reads TGTGCCAGCAGTGAAGCTGGGCGGCCTGAAGCTTTCTTT.

CDR3 nucleotides: TGCAGTGCTAGTTCCCGTGTGACCAACACCGGGGAGCTGTTTTTT. It encodes CSASSRVTNTGELFF. The chain couples TRBV20-1 to TRBJ2-2; D uncertain. Trimming shortened V by 3 bases and J by 2 bases, and 13 bases separated the two germline ends. Germline CDR1 and CDR2: DFQATT and SNEGSKA (reference sequence). The CDR3 runs 15 residues.

This rearrangement joins TRBV11-2 to TRBJ2-1; a weak D match, TRBD2 (5 bases). Trimming took off 5 bases at V and 10 bases at J, with 12 bases between the two ends. The CDR3 length is 12 residues. In germline, CDR1 is SGHAT, CDR2 FQNNGV. CDR3 bases: TGTGCCAGCAGCGCTAGTAGCGAGGAGCAGTTCTTC. Translating it yields CASSASSEEQFF.

About this clonotype: One end of the junction varies from germline; a read error may be responsible. The chain has TRBV7-9 and TRBJ2-3; D possibly uses TRBD1 or TRBD2 (5 bases each). Germline-derived CDR1 and CDR2 are SEHNR and FQNEAQ (reference sequence). The length of the CDR3 is 15 residues. The CDR3 here is CASSFIGGSTDTRYF. CDR3 sequence (DNA): TGTGCCAGCAGCTTTATTGGGGGTAGCACAGATACGCGGTATTTT. Drawing the rest from reference TRBV7-9 and TRBJ2-3, the complete variable domain is DTGVSQNPRHKITKRGQNVTFRCDPISEHNRLYWYRQTLGQGPEFLTYFQNEAQLEKSRLLSDRFSAERPKGSFSTLEIQRTEQGDSAMYLCASSFIGGSTDTRYFGPGTRLTVL.

The rearrangement links TRBV10-1 to TRBJ2-5; tentatively, D is TRBD1 (6 bases). Gene TRBJ2-7 matches the end of the DNA better, so the J call may be wrong. Per the germline V gene, CDR1 is WNHNN and CDR2 is SYGVQD (reference sequence). The CDR3 is 14 amino acids. The CDR3 nucleotides are TGCGCCAGCAGTGATCACAGGGTATCTAACGAGCAGTACTTC. Its translation: CASSDHRVSNEQYF.

V is TRBV7-9 and J is TRBJ2-1, with TRBD2 identical over 10 bases. The ends lost 5 bases at V and 5 bases at J; junction bases unmatched: 21. The CDR3 contains 20 residues. Germline V lookup: CDR1 SEHNR, CDR2 FQNEAQ (reference sequence). The CDR3 DNA is TGTGCCAGCAGCCCCCCCTTTTTAAGGCTTACTAGCGGGGACAACAATGAGCAGTTCTTC. It codes for CASSPPFLRLTSGDNNEQFF.

This clonotype was observed a handful of times. The chain combines TRBV2 with TRBJ2-7, with D possibly TRBD1 on 6 matching bases. The DNA end favors TRBJ2-4, so the J call may be wrong. Looked up from germline, CDR1 is SNHLY and CDR2 is FYNNEI. The CDR3 length is 15 residues. CDR3 in DNA: TGTGCCAGCAGTGAGGGGCAGGGGCTTGTCCACATTCAGTACTTC. Translating gives CASSEGQGLVHIQYF.

The chain is built from TRBV29-1 and TRBJ1-4, with D maybe TRBD1 (6 bases). V was shortened by 3 bases and J by 10 bases, with 12 bases between the two germline ends. This CDR3 has 12 residues. The germline V gene encodes CDR1 SQVTM and CDR2 ANQGSEA. CDR3 protein: CSVEGAQGKLFF. The CDR3 nucleotides are TGCAGCGTTGAGGGGGCGCAGGGAAAACTGTTTTTT.

The chain couples TRBV20-1 to TRBJ2-7, with TRBD2 matching 7 bases. The J call may be in error: the DNA end matches TRBJ2-4 better. The CDR3 is 18 residues long. CDR1 is DFQATT, CDR2 SNEGSKA, per germline (reference sequence). CDR3: CSARPLAVDIQIGDIQYF. In DNA form, the CDR3 reads TGCAGTGCTAGGCCGCTAGCGGTAGACATACAAATCGGAGACATTCAGTACTTC.